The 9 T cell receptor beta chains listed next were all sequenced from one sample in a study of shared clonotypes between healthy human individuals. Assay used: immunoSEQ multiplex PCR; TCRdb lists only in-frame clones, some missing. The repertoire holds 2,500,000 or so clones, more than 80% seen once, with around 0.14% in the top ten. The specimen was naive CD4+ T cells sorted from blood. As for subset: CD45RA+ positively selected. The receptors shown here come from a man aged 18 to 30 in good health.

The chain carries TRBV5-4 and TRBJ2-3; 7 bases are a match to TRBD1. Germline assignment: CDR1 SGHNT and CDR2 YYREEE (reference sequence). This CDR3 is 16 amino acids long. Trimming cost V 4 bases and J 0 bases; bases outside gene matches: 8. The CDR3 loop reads CASSTQDRPSTDTQYF. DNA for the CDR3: TGTGCCAGCAGCACGCAGGACAGGCCTAGCACAGATACGCAGTATTTT.

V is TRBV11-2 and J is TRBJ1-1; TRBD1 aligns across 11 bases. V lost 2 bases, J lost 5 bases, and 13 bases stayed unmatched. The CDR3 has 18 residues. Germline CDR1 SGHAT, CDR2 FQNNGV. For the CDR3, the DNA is TGTGCCAGCAGCTTAAGAACGATGGGGACAGGGGGATTGACTGAAGCTTTCTTT. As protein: CASSLRTMGTGGLTEAFF.

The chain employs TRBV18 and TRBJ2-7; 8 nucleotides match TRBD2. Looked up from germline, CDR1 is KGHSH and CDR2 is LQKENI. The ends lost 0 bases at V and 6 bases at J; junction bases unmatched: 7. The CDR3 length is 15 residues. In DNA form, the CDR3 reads TGTGCCAGCTCACCACCTGGTCGGGAGGGCATCGAGCAGTACTTC. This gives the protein CASSPPGREGIEQYF.

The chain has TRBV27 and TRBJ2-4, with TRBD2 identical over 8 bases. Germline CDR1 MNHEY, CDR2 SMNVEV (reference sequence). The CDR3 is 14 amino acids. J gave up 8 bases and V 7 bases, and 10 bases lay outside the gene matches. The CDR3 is CASTERGRVDIQYF. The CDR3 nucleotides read TGTGCCAGCACAGAGCGGGGGAGGGTAGACATTCAGTACTTC.

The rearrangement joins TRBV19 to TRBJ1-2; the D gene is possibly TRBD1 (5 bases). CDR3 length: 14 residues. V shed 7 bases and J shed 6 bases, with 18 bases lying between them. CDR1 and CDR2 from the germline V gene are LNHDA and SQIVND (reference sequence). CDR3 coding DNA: TGTGCCAGTACCCCAGGAGGGACCCTGCATGGCTACACCTTC. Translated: CASTPGGTLHGYTF.

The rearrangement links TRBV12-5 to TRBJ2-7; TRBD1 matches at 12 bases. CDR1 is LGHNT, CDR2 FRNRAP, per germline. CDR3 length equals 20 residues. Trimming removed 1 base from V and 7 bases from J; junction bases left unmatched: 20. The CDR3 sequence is CASGLGSGTGGVYWPREQYF. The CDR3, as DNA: TGTGCTAGTGGTTTGGGATCCGGGACAGGGGGCGTTTATTGGCCTAGGGAGCAGTACTTC.

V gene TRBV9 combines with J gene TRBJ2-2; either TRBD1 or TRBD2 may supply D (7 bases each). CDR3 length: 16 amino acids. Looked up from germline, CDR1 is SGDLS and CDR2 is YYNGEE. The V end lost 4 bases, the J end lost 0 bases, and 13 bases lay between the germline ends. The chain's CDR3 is CASSLSGGANTGELFF. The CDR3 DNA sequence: TGTGCCAGCAGCCTATCAGGGGGGGCGAACACCGGGGAGCTGTTTTTT.

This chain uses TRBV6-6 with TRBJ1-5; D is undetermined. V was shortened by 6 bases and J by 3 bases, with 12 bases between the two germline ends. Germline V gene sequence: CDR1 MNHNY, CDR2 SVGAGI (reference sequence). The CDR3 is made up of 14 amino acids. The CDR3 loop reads CASRSDGVNQPQHF. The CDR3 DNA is TGTGCCAGCAGATCAGACGGAGTCAATCAGCCCCAGCATTTT.

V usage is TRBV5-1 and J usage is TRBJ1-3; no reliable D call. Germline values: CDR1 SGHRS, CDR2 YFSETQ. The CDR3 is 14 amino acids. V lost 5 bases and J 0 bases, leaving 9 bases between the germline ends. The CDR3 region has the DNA TGCGCCAGCAGAGGCACAGCCTCTGGAAACACCATATATTTT. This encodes CASRGTASGNTIYF. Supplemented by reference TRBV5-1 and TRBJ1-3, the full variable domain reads KAGVTQTPRYLIKTRGQQVTLSCSPISGHRSVSWYQQTPGQGLQFLFEYFSETQRNKGNFPGRFSGRQFSNSRSEMNVSTLELGDSALYLCASRGTASGNTIYFGEGSWLTVV.